This T cell receptor (beta chain) was recorded in a study of persistence of HIV-infected CD4 T cells. The stimulus was an HIV-1 Gag 15-mer peptide pool, approximately 0.93 ug/peptide/mL. Sorted nonresponding memory CD4+ T cells were CD40L-negative, CD69-negative, CD45RO-high. A note on this clone: The antigen is unknown.

This was the immunoSEQ version 4 assay in survey mode. Profiling relied on immunoSEQ multiplex PCR, and the TCRdb table lists in-frame clones only, not all of them. Here the sample spans over 40,000 clones, around three quarters being singletons. V was pared by 4 bases and J by 4 bases, with 15 bases between. The V gene's germline CDR1 is KGHSH and CDR2 LQKENI. The CDR3 consists of 15 residues. Sequenced material: CD4+ T cells sorted from PBMCs after roughly 18-hour stimulation, taken from a patient who received antiretroviral therapy. The TCR comes from an adult man with HIV who was CMV-seropositive. This chain joins TRBV18 and TRBJ2-3; D gene unclear. The CDR3 region has the DNA TGTGCCAGCTCACGGTCCCCAGCCGAGGCAGATACGCAGTATTTT. It translates to CASSRSPAEADTQYF.